The clone carrying this TCR beta chain appeared a few times. Antigen specificity is unknown. Germline loops: CDR1 SGHRS, CDR2 YFSETQ. Trimming at V came to 2 bases and at J to 5 bases, leaving 11 bases not matched to a gene. CDR3 length: 17 amino acids. Among all donors, each was a healthy Caucasian. The sample comes from a study of identical twins. Notes on the study in general: Insertions were fewer in abundant cord blood beta clonotypes, whereas memory repertoires showed none of this pattern. Partial confounding of zero-insertion analyses by invariant MAIT and iNKT cells was possible.

Using its own MiXCR run on the 5' RACE reads, TCRdb lists one record per CDR3 protein. The repertoire holds some 1,700,000 distinct CDR3 sequences, with about 30% as singletons. The sequenced sample consisted of cord blood. This TCR was sampled from a newborn girl in good health. The chain recombines TRBV5-1 with TRBJ1-5, with 9 bases aligning to TRBD1. The CDR3 DNA reads TGCGCCAGCAGCTTAATGGGAACAGGGGGCCAGGATCAGCCCCAGCATTTT. It yields the protein CASSLMGTGGQDQPQHF. Combining the CDR3 with reference TRBV5-1 and TRBJ1-5 gives the whole variable domain KAGVTQTPRYLIKTRGQQVTLSCSPISGHRSVSWYQQTPGQGLQFLFEYFSETQRNKGNFPGRFSGRQFSNSRSEMNVSTLELGDSALYLCASSLMGTGGQDQPQHFGDGTRLSIL.